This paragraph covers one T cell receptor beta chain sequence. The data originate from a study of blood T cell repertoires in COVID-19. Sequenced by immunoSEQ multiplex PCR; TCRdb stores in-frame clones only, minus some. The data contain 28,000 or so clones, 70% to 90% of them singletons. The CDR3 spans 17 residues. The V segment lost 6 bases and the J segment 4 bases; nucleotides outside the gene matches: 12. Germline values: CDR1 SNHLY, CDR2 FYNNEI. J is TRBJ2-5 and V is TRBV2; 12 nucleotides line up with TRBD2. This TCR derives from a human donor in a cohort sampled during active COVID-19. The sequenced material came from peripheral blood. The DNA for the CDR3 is TGTGCCAGCAGCGAGACTAGCGGGGGCCGTGGTGGAGAGACCCAGTACTTC. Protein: CASSETSGGRGGETQYF.